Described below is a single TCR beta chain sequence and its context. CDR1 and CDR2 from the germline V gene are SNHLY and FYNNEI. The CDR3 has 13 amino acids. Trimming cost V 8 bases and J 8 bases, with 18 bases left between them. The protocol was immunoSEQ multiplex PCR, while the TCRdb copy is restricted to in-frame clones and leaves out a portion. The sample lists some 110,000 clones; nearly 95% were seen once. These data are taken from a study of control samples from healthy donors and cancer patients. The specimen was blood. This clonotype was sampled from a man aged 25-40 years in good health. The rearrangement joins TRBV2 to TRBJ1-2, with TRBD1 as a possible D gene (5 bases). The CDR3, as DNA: TGTGCCAGCTCTAAATGGGGGAGTCAAGGCTACACCTTC. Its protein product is CASSKWGSQGYTF. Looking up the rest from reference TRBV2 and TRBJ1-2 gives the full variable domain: EPEVTQTPSHQVTQMGQEVILRCVPISNHLYFYWYRQILGQKVEFLVSFYNNEISEKSEIFDDQFSVERPDGSNFTLKIRSTKLEDSAMYFCASSKWGSQGYTFGSGTRLTVV.